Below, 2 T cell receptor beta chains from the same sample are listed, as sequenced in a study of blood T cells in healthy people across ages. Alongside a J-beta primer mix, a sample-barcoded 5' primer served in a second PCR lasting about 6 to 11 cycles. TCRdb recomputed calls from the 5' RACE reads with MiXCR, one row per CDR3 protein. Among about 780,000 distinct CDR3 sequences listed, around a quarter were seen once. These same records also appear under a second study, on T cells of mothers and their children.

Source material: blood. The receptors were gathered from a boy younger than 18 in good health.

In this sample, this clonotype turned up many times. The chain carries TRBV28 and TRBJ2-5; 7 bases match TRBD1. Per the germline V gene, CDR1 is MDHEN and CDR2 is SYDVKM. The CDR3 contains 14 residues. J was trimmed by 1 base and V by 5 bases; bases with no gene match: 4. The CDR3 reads CASSAAGGQETQYF. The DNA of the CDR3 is TGTGCCAGCAGTGCCGCAGGGGGCCAAGAGACCCAGTACTTC.

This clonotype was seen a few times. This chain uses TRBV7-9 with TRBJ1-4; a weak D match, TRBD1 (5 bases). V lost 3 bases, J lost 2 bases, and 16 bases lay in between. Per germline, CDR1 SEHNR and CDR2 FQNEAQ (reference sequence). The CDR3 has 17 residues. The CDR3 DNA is TGTGCCAGCAGCTTTGTCTATGGAGGGGCGACTAATGAAAAACTGTTTTTT. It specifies CASSFVYGGATNEKLFF. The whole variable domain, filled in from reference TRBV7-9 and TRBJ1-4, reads DTGVSQNPRHKITKRGQNVTFRCDPISEHNRLYWYRQTLGQGPEFLTYFQNEAQLEKSRLLSDRFSAERPKGSFSTLEIQRTEQGDSAMYLCASSFVYGGATNEKLFFGSGTQLSVL.